The 4 T cell receptor beta chains below were found in one sample sequenced in a study of shared T cell receptors in the human thymus. This table comes from immunoSEQ multiplex PCR, and its TCRdb copy is limited to in-frame clones, with some not included. This sample has almost 550,000 clones, with around 78% found just once. The data were also submitted as part of a second study, on human thymus T cells.

Specimen: thymocytes. These receptor sequences come from a boy in the first two years of life with a congenital heart defect.

The chain is built from TRBV6-1 and TRBJ2-7, with D possibly being TRBD1 (5 bases). The CDR3 sequence is 12 residues long. Germline lookup yields CDR1 MNHNS and CDR2 SASEGT. Trimming removed 2 bases at V and 5 bases at J, with 7 bases between. The DNA of the CDR3 is TGTGCCAGCAGTGAATCCAGGGACGAGCAGTACTTC. Translation: CASSESRDEQYF.

The table lists this clone with a count of one. The chain carries TRBV12-5 and TRBJ2-7; D perhaps matches TRBD1 (6 bases). Trimming shortened V by 6 bases and J by 7 bases, and 10 bases separated the two germline ends. This CDR3 is 11 amino acids long. The germline V gene encodes CDR1 LGHNT and CDR2 FRNRAP. CDR3 DNA sequence: TGTGCTAGTGGCCCAAGGGGGGAGCAGTACTTC. This translates into CASGPRGEQYF.

This chain links TRBV11-2 with TRBJ2-3; 8 bases align to TRBD1. Losses at the gene ends were 1 base for V and 3 bases for J; bases not matched to a gene: 6. Germline-derived CDR1 and CDR2 are SGHAT and FQNNGV. There are 16 residues in the CDR3. The CDR3: CASSLAWTGRTDTQYF. CDR3 nucleotides: TGTGCCAGCAGCTTAGCGTGGACAGGGCGGACAGATACGCAGTATTTT. Using reference TRBV11-2 and TRBJ2-3 for the parts outside the CDR3, the full variable domain is EAGVAQSPRYKIIEKRQSVAFWCNPISGHATLYWYQQILGQGPKLLIQFQNNGVVDDSQLPKDRFSAERLKGVDSTLKIQPAKLEDSAVYLCASSLAWTGRTDTQYFGPGTRLTVL.

V usage is TRBV4-3 and J usage is TRBJ2-7; 7 bases match TRBD2. Germline V gene data show CDR1 as LGHNA and CDR2 as YSLEER. The CDR3 runs to 17 residues. V lost 1 base, J lost 5 bases, and 14 bases stayed unmatched. The CDR3 coding sequence is TGCGCCAGCAGCCAAGGAACCCGGGCGGGAGAGGCTGACGAGCAGTACTTC. Its translation is CASSQGTRAGEADEQYF.